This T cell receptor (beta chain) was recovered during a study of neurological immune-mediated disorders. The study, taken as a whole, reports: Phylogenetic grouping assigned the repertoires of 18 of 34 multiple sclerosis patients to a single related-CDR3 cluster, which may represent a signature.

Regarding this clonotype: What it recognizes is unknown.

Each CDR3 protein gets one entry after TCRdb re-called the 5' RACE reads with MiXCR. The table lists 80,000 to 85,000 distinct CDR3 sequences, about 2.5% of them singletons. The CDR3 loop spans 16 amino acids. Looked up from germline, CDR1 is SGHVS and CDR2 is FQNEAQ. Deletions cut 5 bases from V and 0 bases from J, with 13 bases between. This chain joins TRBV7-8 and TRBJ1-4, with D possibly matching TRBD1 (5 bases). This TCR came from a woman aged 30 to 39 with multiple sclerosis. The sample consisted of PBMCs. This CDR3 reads CASSGGTVATNEKLFF. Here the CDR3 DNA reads TGTGCCAGCAGCGGGGGGACGGTTGCAACTAATGAAAAACTGTTTTTT.